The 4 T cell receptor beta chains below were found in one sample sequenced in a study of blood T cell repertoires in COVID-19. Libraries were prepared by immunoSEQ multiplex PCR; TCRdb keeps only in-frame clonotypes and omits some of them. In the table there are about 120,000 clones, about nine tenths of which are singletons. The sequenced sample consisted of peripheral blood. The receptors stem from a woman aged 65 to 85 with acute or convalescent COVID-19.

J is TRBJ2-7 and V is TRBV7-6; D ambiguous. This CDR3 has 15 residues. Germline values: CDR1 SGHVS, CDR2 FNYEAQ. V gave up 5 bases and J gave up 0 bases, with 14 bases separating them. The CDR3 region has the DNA TGTGCCAGCAGCCCCCGACAAGGAAACTCCTACGAGCAGTACTTC. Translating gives CASSPRQGNSYEQYF.

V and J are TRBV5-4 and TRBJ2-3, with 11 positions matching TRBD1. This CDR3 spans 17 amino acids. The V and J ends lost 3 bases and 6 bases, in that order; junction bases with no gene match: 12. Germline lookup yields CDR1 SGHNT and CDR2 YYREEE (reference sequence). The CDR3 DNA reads TGTGCCAGCAGCTGGGACAGGGGGTTCTTGGCTTTCGATACGCAGTATTTT. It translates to CASSWDRGFLAFDTQYF.

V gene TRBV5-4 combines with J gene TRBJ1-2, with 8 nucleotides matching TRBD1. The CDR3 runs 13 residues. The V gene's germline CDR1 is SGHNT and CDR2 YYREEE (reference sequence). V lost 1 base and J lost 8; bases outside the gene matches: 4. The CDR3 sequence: CASSLQGAGGYTF. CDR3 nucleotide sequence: TGTGCCAGCAGCTTGCAGGGGGCGGGAGGCTACACCTTC.

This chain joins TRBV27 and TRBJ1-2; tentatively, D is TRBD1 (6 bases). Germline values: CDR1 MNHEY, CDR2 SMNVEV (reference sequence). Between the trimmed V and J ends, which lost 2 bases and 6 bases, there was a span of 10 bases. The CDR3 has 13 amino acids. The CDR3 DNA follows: TGTGCCAGCAGTTTAGGGGGGGCTGATGGCTACACCTTC. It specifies CASSLGGADGYTF.